The entry that follows covers one TCR beta chain sequence. Here immunoSEQ multiplex PCR was the method, and the copy in TCRdb shows in-frame clones only, minus some. The table shows 150,000 to 200,000 clones, with roughly 90% occurring only once. This record belongs to a study of blood T cell repertoires in COVID-19. About the research overall: Samples representing acute and convalescent COVID-19 were sourced from the United States, Italy and Spain.

The ends lost 0 bases at V and 2 bases at J; junction bases unmatched: 4. Per the germline V gene, CDR1 is KGHSH and CDR2 is LQKENI. The length of the CDR3 is 15 residues. The TCR sequence derives from a man in his 60s with active or convalescent COVID-19. V usage is TRBV18 and J usage is TRBJ2-7, with 7 bases matching TRBD1. The sample taken for sequencing was peripheral blood. CDR3 coding DNA: TGTGCCAGCTCACCACCAACAGGGGAAACCTACGAGCAGTACTTC. Protein: CASSPPTGETYEQYF.